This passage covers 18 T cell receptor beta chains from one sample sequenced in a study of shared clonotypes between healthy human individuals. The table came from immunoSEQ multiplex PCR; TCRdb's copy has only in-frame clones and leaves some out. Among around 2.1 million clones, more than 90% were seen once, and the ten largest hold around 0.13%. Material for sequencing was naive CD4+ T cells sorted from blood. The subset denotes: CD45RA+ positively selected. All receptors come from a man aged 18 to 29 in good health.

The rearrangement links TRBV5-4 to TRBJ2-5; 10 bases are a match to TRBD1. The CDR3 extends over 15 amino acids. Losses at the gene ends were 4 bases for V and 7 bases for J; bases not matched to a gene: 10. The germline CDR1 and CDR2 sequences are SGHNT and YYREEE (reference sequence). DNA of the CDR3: TGTGCCAGCAGCCGGGGACAGGGGACTTTTGCGACCCAGTACTTC. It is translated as CASSRGQGTFATQYF.

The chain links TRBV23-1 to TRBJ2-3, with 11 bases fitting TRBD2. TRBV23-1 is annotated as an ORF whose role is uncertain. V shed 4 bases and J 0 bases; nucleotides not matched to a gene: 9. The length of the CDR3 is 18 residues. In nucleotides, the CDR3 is TGCGCCAGCAGTCCCCAACTAGCGGGGGCGCCTAGCACAGATACGCAGTATTTT. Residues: CASSPQLAGAPSTDTQYF.

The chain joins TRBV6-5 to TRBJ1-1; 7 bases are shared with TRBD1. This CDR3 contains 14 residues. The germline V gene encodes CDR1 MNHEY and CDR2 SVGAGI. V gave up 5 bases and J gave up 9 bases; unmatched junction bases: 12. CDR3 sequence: CASSPPTGTDKAFF. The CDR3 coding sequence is TGTGCCAGCAGTCCCCCGACCGGGACAGATAAAGCTTTCTTT.

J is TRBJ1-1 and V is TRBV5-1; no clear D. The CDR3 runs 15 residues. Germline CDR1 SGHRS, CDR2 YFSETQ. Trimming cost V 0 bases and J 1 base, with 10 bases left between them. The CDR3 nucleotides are TGCGCCAGCAGCTTGGTTGGACTGGGGAACACTGAAGCTTTCTTT. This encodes CASSLVGLGNTEAFF.

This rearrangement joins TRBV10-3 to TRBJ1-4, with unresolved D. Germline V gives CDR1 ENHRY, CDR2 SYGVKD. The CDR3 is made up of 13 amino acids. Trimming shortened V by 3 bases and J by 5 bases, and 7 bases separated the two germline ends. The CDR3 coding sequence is TGTGCCATCAGTGATATAAGGAATGAAAAACTGTTTTTT. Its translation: CAISDIRNEKLFF.

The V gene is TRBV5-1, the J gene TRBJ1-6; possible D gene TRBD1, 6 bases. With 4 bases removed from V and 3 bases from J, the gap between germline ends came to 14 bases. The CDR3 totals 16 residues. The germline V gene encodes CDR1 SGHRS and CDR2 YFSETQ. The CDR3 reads CASSNRDTHYNSPLHF. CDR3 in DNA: TGCGCCAGCAGCAACCGGGACACCCACTATAATTCACCCCTCCACTTT.

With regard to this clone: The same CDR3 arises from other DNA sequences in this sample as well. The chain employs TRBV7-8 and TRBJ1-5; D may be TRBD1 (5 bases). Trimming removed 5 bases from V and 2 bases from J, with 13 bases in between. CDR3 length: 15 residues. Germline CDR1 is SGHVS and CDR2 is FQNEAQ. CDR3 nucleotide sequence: TGTGCCAGCAGCCTGAGCGGGGGTGGCAATCAGCCCCAGCATTTT. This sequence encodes CASSLSGGGNQPQHF.

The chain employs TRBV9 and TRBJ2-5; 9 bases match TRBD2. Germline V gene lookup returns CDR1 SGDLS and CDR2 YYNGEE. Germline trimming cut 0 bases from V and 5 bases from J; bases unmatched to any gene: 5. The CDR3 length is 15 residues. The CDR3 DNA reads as TGTGCCAGCAGCGTAGAGGCTAGCGGGACGGAGACCCAGTACTTC. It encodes CASSVEASGTETQYF. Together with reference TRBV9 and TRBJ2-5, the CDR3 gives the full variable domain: DSGVTQTPKHLITATGQRVTLRCSPRSGDLSVYWYQQSLDQGLQFLIQYYNGEERAKGNILERFSAQQFPDLHSELNLSSLELGDSALYFCASSVEASGTETQYFGPGTRLLVL.

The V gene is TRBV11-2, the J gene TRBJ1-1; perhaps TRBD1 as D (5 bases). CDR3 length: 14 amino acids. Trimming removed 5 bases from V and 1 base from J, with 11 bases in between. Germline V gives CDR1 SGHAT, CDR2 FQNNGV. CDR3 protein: CASSLQVWNTEAFF. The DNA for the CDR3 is TGTGCCAGCAGCCTACAGGTCTGGAACACTGAAGCTTTCTTT.

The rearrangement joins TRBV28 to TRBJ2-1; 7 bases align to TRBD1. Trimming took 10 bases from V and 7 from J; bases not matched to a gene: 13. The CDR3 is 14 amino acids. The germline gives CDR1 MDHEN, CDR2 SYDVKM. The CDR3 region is CATEPPGQRNEQFF. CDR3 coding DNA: TGTGCCACCGAACCTCCGGGACAGCGGAATGAGCAGTTCTTC.

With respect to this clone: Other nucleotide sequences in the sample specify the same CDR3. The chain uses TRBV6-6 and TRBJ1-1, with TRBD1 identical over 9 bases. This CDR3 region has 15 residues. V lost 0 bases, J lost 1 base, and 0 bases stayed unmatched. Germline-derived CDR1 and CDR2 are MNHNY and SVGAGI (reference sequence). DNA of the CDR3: TGTGCCAGCAGTTACTCGGACAGGGGGAACACTGAAGCTTTCTTT. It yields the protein CASSYSDRGNTEAFF.

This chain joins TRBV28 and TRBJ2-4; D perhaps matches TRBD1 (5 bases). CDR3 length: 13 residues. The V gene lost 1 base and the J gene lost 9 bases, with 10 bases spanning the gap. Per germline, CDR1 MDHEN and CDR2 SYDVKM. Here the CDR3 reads CASSLFQGGIQYF. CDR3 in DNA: TGTGCCAGCAGTTTATTCCAGGGTGGCATTCAGTACTTC. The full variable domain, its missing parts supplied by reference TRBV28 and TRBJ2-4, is DVKVTQSSRYLVKRTGEKVFLECVQDMDHENMFWYRQDPGLGLRLIYFSYDVKMKEKGDIPEGYSVSREKKERFSLILESASTNQTSMYLCASSLFQGGIQYFGAGTRLSVL.

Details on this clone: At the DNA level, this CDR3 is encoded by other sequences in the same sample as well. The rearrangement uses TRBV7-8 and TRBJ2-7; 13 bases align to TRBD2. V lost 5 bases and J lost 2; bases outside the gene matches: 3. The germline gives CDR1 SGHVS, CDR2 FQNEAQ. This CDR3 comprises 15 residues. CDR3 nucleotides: TGTGCCAGCAGCCCCGGACTAGCGGGGGCCTACGAGCAGTACTTC. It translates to CASSPGLAGAYEQYF.

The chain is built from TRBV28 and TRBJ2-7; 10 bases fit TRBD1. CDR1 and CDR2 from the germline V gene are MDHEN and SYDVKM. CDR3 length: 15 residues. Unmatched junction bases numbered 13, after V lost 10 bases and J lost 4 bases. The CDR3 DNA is TGTGCCACCCTACCGGGGACAGGGGCAACGTACGAGCAGTACTTC. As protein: CATLPGTGATYEQYF.

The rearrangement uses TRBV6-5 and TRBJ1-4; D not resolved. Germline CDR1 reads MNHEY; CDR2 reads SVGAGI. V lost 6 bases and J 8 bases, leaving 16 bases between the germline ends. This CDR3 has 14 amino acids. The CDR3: CASRAGGVGEKLFF. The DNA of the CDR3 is TGTGCCAGCAGAGCCGGCGGGGTCGGGGAAAAACTGTTTTTT.

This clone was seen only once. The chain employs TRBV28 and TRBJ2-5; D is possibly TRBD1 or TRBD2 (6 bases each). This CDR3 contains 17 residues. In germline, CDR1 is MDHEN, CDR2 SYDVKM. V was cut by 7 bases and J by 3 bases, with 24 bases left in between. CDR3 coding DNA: TGTGCCAGCACCTCGGTTGGGGGGCGTAGGGGTAAAGAGACCCAGTACTTC. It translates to CASTSVGGRRGKETQYF.

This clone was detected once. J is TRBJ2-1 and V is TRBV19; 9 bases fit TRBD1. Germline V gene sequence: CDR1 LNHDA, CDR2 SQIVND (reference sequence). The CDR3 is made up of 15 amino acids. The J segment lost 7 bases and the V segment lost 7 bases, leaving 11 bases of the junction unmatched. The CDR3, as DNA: TGTGCCAGTACCGTTGGGGGACAGGGCAAGAATGAGCAGTTCTTC. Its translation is CASTVGGQGKNEQFF. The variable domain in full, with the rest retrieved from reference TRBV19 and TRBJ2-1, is DGGITQSPKYLFRKEGQNVTLSCEQNLNHDAMYWYRQDPGQGLRLIYYSQIVNDFQKGDIAEGYSVSREKKESFPLTVTSAQKNPTAFYLCASTVGGQGKNEQFFGPGTRLTVL.

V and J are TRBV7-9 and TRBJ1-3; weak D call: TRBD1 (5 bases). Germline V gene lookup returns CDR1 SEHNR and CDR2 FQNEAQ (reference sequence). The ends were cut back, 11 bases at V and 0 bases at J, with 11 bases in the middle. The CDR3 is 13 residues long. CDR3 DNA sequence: TGTGCCGGGGGGGAGAGCTCTGGAAACACCATATATTTT. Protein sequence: CAGGESSGNTIYF.